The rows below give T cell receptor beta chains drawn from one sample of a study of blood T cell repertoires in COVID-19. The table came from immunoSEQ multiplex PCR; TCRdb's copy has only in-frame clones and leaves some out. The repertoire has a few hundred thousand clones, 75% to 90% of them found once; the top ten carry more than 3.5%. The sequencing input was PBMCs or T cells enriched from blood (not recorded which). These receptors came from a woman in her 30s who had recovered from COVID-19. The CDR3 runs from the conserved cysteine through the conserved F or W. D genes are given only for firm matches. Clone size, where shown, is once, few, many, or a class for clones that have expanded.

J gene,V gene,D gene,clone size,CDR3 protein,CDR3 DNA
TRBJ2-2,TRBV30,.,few,CAWMFGMGALFF,TGTGCCTGGATGTTCGGGATGGGGGCGCTGTTTTTT
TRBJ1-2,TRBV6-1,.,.,CASSEDSGWGLFGYTF,TGTGCCAGCAGTGAAGATAGTGGTTGGGGGCTCTTTGGCTACACCTTC
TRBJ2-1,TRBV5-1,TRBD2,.,CASSLGTSGVSYNEQFF,TGCGCCAGCAGCTTGGGAACTAGCGGGGTTTCCTACAATGAGCAGTTCTTC
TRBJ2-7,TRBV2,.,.,CASSGGQTYEQYF,TGTGCCAGCAGCGGGGGACAGACCTACGAGCAGTACTTC
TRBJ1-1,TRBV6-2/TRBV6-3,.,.,CASSPGGTEAFF,TGTGCCAGCAGCCCCGGAGGTACTGAAGCTTTCTTT
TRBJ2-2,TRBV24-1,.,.,CATSTPWGQGTGELFF,TGTGCCACCAGCACCCCTTGGGGGCAGGGGACCGGGGAGCTGTTTTTT
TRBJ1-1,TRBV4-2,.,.,CASSQPGKDEAFF,TGTGCCAGCAGCCAACCGGGAAAAGACGAAGCTTTCTTT
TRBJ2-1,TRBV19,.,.,CASTATYNEQFF,TGTGCCAGTACCGCGACCTACAATGAGCAGTTCTTC
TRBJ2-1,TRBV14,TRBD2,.,CASSQDSGLAGVHEQFF,TGTGCCAGCAGCCAAGATTCGGGACTAGCGGGAGTACATGAGCAGTTCTTC
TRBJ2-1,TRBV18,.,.,CASSPRQASYNEQFF,TGTGCCAGCTCACCACGACAGGCCTCCTACAATGAGCAGTTCTTC
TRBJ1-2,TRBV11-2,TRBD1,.,CASSLRTGAPGAEGYTF,TGTGCCAGCAGCTTAAGGACAGGAGCCCCGGGGGCGGAAGGCTACACCTTC
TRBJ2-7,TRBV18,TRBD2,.,CASSPKRLAGGLYEQYF,TGTGCCAGCTCACCGAAAAGACTAGCGGGAGGACTCTACGAGCAGTACTTC
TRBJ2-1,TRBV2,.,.,CASNGGRTYNEQFF,TGTGCCAGCAATGGTGGCCGAACATACAATGAGCAGTTCTTC
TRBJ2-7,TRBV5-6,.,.,CASSAAGLGEQYF,TGTGCCAGCAGCGCGGCCGGACTCGGCGAGCAGTACTTC
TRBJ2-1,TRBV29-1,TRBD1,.,CSVFGQGYNEQFF,TGCAGCGTTTTTGGACAGGGATACAATGAGCAGTTCTTC
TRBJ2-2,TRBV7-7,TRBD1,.,CASSRGTGRNGELFF,TGTGCTAGCAGCAGAGGGACAGGGAGGAACGGGGAGCTGTTTTTT
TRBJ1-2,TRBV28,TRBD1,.,CASSLQGGYLYTF,TGTGCCAGCAGTCTACAGGGGGGATACCTCTACACCTTC
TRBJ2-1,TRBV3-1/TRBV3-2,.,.,CASSQEPAKRPINNEQFF,TGTGCCAGCAGCCAAGAACCTGCGAAGAGGCCCATCAACAATGAGCAGTTCTTC
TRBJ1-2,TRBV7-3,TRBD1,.,CASSPRQGALYGYTF,TGTGCCAGCAGCCCGAGACAGGGGGCGCTTTATGGCTACACCTTC
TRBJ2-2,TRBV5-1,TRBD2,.,CASSLVAGGSPGELFF,TGCGCCAGCAGCTTGGTGGCTGGCGGGAGCCCCGGGGAGCTGTTTTTT
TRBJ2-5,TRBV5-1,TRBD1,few,CASTWDSETQYF,TGCGCCAGCACCTGGGACAGTGAGACCCAGTACTTC
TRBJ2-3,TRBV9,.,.,CASSVEWRAGTDTQYF,TGTGCCAGCAGCGTAGAGTGGAGGGCGGGCACAGATACGCAGTATTTT
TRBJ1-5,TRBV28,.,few,CASRYSTGPFLPQHF,TGTGCCAGCAGATACTCGACAGGCCCTTTCCTCCCCCAGCATTTT
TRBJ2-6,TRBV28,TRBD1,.,CASSSGTGVSGANVLTF,TGTGCCAGCAGTTCCGGGACAGGAGTCTCTGGGGCCAACGTCCTGACTTTC
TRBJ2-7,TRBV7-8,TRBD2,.,CASSLGAGGVEQYF,TGTGCCAGCAGTTTAGGTGCGGGAGGCGTCGAGCAGTACTTC
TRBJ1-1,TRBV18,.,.,CASSLTGDNTEAFF,TGTGCCAGCTCACTCACCGGGGATAACACTGAAGCTTTCTTT
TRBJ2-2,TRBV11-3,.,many,CASSLDPWLGENTGELFF,TGTGCCAGCAGCTTAGATCCGTGGCTCGGGGAGAACACCGGGGAGCTGTTTTTT
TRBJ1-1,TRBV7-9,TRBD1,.,CASSRGGRGGTEAFF,TGTGCCAGCAGCCGAGGGGGCCGAGGAGGCACTGAAGCTTTCTTT
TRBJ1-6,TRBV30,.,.,CAWRRASYNSPLHF,TGTGCCTGGAGGAGGGCCTCCTATAATTCACCCCTCCACTTT
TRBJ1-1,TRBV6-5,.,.,CASSYSIRGPEAFF,TGTGCCAGCAGTTACTCGATCAGGGGTCCTGAAGCTTTCTTT
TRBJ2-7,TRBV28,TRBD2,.,CASRRLAGATEQYF,TGTGCCAGCAGACGACTAGCGGGAGCCACGGAGCAGTACTTC
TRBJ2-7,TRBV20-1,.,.,CSASGRGYEQYF,TGCAGTGCTAGTGGCAGGGGCTACGAGCAGTACTTC
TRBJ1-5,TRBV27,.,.,CASSILSGGNQPQHF,TGTGCCAGCAGTATACTCTCAGGGGGCAATCAGCCCCAGCATTTT
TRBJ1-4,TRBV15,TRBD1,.,CATSRDWVGTGHRKLFF,TGTGCCACCAGCAGAGATTGGGTCGGGACAGGGCATCGAAAACTGTTTTTT
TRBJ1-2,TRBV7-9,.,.,CASSRNRDNGYTF,TGTGCCAGCAGCCGAAACAGGGACAATGGCTACACCTTC
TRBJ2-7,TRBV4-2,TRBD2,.,CASSQSRASGTTGQYF,TGTGCCAGCAGCCAAAGCAGGGCTAGCGGGACTACGGGGCAGTACTTC
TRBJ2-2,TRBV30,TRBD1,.,CAWSGGQGDTGELFF,TGTGCCTGGAGTGGGGGACAGGGGGACACCGGGGAGCTGTTTTTT
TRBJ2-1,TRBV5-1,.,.,CASTPGGLAPRVRNEQFF,TGCGCCAGCACTCCCGGAGGTCTAGCCCCACGGGTCAGGAATGAGCAGTTCTTC
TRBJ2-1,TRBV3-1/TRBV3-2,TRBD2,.,CASSSSSGGYNEQFF,TGTGCCAGCAGCTCCTCTAGCGGGGGATACAATGAGCAGTTCTTC
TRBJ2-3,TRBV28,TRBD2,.,CASSFSGGTDTQYF,TGTGCCAGCAGTTTTAGCGGGGGCACAGATACGCAGTATTTT
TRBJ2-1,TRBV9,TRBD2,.,CASSARGSGGDNEQFF,TGTGCCAGCAGCGCGAGGGGTAGCGGGGGAGACAATGAGCAGTTCTTC
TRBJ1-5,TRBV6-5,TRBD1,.,CASSTGGTGNQPQHF,TGTGCCAGCAGTACCGGGGGGACAGGAAATCAGCCCCAGCATTTT
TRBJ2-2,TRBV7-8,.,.,CASSRILVLANTGELFF,TGTGCCAGCAGTCGGATTCTAGTTCTCGCTAACACCGGGGAGCTGTTTTTT
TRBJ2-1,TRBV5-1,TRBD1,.,CASSVQGAGTNEQFF,TGCGCCAGCAGCGTTCAGGGGGCCGGGACGAATGAGCAGTTCTTC
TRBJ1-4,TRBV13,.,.,CASSFNPREKLFF,TGTGCCAGCAGCTTTAACCCGCGGGAAAAACTGTTTTTT
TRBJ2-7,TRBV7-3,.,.,CASSSRQEGEQYF,TGTGCCAGCAGCTCCCGCCAGGAGGGTGAGCAGTACTTC
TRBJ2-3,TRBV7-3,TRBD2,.,CASSLSTTSGGTQYF,TGTGCCAGCAGCTTAAGTACGACTAGCGGGGGTACGCAGTATTTT
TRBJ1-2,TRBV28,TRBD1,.,CASSLWGQGAGYGYTF,TGTGCCAGCAGCCTATGGGGGCAGGGGGCTGGGTATGGCTACACCTTC
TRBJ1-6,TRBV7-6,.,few,CASSPSTGSENSPLHF,TGTGCCAGCAGCCCCAGCACAGGGTCCGAGAATTCACCCCTCCACTTT
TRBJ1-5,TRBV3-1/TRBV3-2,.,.,CASSQGPPDSRREPQHF,TGTGCCAGCAGCCAAGGGCCACCGGACAGCCGCCGGGAGCCCCAGCATTTT
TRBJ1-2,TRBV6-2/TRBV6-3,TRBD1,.,CASSQGQRYGYTF,TGTGCCAGCAGCCAGGGACAGCGCTATGGCTACACCTTC
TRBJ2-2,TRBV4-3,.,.,CASSQDVPSGELFF,TGCGCCAGCAGCCAAGATGTTCCTTCCGGGGAGCTGTTTTTT
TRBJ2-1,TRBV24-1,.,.,CATSDLSAPGVGHEQFF,TGTGCCACCAGTGATTTGAGCGCTCCGGGAGTCGGCCATGAGCAGTTCTTC
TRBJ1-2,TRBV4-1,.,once,CASSRKSDAAGDGYTF,TGCGCCAGCAGCCGCAAGAGCGATGCGGCAGGGGATGGCTACACCTTC